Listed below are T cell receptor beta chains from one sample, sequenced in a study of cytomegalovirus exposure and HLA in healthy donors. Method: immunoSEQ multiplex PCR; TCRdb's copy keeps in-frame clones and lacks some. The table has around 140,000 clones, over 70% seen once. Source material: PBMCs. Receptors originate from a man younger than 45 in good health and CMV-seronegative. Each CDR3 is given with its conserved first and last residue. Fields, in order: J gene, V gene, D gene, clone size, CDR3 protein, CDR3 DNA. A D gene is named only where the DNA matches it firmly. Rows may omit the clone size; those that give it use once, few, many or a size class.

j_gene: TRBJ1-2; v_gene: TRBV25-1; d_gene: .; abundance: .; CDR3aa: CASSEMNNNYGYTF; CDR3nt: TGTGCCAGCAGTGAAATGAACAACAACTATGGCTACACCTTC
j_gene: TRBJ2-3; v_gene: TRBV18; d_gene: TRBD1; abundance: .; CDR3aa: CASSPPTGTDTQYF; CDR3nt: TGTGCCAGCTCACCCCCGACAGGGACAGATACGCAGTATTTT
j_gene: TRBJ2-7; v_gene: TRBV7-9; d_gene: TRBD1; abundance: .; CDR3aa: CASSHRQGSPEQYF; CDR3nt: TGTGCCAGCAGCCACCGACAGGGATCCCCCGAGCAGTACTTC
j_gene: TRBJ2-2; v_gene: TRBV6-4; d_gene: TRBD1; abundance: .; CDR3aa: CASSRQGRNTGELFF; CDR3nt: TGTGCCAGCAGTAGACAGGGGAGGAACACCGGGGAGCTGTTTTTT
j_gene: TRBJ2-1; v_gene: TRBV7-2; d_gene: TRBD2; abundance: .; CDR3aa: CASSSTGGNYNEQFF; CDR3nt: TGTGCCAGCAGCTCAACGGGAGGGAACTACAATGAGCAGTTCTTC
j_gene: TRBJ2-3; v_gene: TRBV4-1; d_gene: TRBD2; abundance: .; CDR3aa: CASSQAGAGSTDTQYF; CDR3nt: TGCGCCAGCAGCCAAGCAGGAGCGGGGAGCACAGATACGCAGTATTTT
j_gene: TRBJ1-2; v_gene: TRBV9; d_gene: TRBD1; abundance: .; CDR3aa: CASSPHQLDRGPYGYTF; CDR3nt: TGTGCCAGCAGCCCGCACCAACTGGACAGGGGGCCCTATGGCTACACCTTC
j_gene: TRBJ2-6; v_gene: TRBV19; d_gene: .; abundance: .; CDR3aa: CASSPSLNSNVLTF; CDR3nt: TGTGCCAGTAGTCCCTCTCTCAACTCCAACGTCCTGACTTTC
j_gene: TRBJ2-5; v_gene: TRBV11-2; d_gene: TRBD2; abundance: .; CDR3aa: CASSPGPGLAEQETQYF; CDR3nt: TGTGCCAGCAGCCCTGGGCCTGGACTAGCGGAACAAGAGACCCAGTACTTC
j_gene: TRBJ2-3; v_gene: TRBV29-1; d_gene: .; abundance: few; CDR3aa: CSSYRADSDTQYF; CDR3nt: TGCAGCTCCTACAGAGCGGATTCAGATACGCAGTATTTT
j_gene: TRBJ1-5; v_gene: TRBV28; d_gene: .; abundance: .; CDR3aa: CASSPEWTAQGKPQHF; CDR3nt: TGTGCCAGCAGTCCAGAGTGGACAGCCCAGGGAAAGCCCCAGCATTTT
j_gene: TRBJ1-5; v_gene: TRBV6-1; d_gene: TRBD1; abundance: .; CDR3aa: CASSESGGLGNQPQHF; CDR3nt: TGTGCCAGCAGTGAGTCAGGGGGCTTGGGCAATCAGCCCCAGCATTTT
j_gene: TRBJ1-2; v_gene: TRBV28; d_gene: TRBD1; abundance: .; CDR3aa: CASSLWGTGDYGYTF; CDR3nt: TGTGCCAGCAGTTTATGGGGGACAGGGGATTATGGCTACACCTTC
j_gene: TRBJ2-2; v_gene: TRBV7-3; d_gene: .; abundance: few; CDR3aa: CASSSTDTGELFF; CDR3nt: TGTGCCAGCAGCTCTACCGACACCGGGGAGCTGTTTTTT
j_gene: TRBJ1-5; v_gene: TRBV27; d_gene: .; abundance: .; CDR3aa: CASSPGLFRGNQPQHF; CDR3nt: TGTGCCAGCAGCCCTGGACTGTTCCGTGGCAATCAGCCCCAGCATTTT
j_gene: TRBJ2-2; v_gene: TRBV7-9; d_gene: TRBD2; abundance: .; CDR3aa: CASSLGAGGSTGELFF; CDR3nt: TGTGCCAGCAGCTTAGGGGCGGGAGGAAGCACCGGGGAGCTGTTTTTT
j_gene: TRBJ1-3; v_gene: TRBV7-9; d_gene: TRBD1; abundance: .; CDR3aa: CASSSGTGLF; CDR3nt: TGTGCCAGCAGCTCCGGGACAGGGCTTTTT
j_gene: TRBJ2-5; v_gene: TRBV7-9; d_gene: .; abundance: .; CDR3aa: CASSIRETQYF; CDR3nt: TGTGCCAGCAGTATCCGTGAGACCCAGTACTTC
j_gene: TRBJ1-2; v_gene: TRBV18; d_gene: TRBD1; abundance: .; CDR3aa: CASSITGEEGGYTF; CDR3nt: TGTGCCAGCTCTATCACAGGGGAAGAGGGTGGCTACACCTTC
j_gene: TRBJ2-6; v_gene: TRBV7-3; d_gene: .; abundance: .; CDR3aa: CASSSSRAGANGLTF; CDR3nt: TGTGCCAGCAGCTCCTCAAGGGCTGGGGCCAACGGCCTGACTTTC
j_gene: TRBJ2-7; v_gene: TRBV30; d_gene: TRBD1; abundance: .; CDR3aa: CAWTLGTGGAYEQYF; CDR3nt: TGTGCCTGGACCTTGGGGACAGGGGGCGCGTACGAGCAGTACTTC
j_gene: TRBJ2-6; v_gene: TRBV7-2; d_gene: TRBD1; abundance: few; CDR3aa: CASSLAGTGSGGANVLTF; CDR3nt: TGTGCCAGCAGCTTAGCGGGGACAGGTTCGGGTGGGGCCAACGTCCTGACTTTC
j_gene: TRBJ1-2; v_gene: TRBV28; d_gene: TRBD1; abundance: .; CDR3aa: CASSFQGTDYTF; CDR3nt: TGTGCCAGCAGTTTTCAGGGGACAGACTACACCTTC
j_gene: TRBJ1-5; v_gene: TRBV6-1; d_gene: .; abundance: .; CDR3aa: CASSEVRVAHNQPQHF; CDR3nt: TGTGCCAGCAGTGAAGTGCGGGTAGCTCACAATCAGCCCCAGCATTTT
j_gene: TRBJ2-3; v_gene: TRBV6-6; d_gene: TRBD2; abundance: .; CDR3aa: CASSRLAAAATQYF; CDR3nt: TGTGCCAGCAGTCGACTAGCCGCGGCTGCTACGCAGTATTTT
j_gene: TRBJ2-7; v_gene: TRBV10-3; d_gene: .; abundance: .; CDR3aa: CAISEGTWGSYEQYF; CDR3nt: TGTGCCATCAGCGAAGGGACTTGGGGCTCTTACGAGCAGTACTTC